The next 5 T cell receptor beta chains were all read from a single sample in a study of blood T cell repertoires in COVID-19. The repertoire was sequenced with immunoSEQ multiplex PCR; TCRdb's copy has only in-frame clones and lacks some. The sample records more than 200,000 clones, under 95% being singletons. The sample comprised PBMCs or T cells enriched from blood (not recorded which). These receptors were collected from a woman under 30 who had recovered from COVID-19.

The genes are TRBV10-3 and TRBJ2-2, with 13 bases that match TRBD2. The CDR3 extends over 14 amino acids. The germline V gene encodes CDR1 ENHRY and CDR2 SYGVKD. V was pared by 10 bases and J by 7 bases, with 6 bases of the junction left unmatched. In DNA form, the CDR3 reads TGTGCCACGGGGACTAGCGGGGACAACGGGGAGCTGTTTTTT. It yields the protein CATGTSGDNGELFF.

The V call is TRBV10-3, the J call TRBJ1-3; D is possibly TRBD1 (5 bases). The CDR3 runs 16 residues. In germline, CDR1 is ENHRY, CDR2 SYGVKD. V was cut by 1 base and J by 0 bases, with 10 bases left in between. The DNA of the CDR3 is TGTGCCATCAGTGAGTGGGGGGGAGTCTCTGGAAACACCATATATTTT. It encodes CAISEWGGVSGNTIYF.

In DNA form, the CDR3 reads TGTGCCAGTAGTATCAGACCGGGACTAGCTCGATACAATGAGCAGTTCTTC. This translates into CASSIRPGLARYNEQFF. The chain recombines TRBV19 with TRBJ2-1; TRBD2 matches 9 bases. J was trimmed by 4 bases and V by 3 bases; bases with no gene match: 10. The CDR3 extends over 17 amino acids. Germline CDR1 LNHDA, CDR2 SQIVND (reference sequence).

The chain employs TRBV7-6 and TRBJ1-3, with D perhaps TRBD1 (5 bases). This CDR3 contains 15 residues. Germline V CDR1 and CDR2: SGHVS, FNYEAQ. The V end lost 2 bases, the J end lost 1 base, and 9 bases lay between the germline ends. Here the CDR3 DNA reads TGTGCCAGCAGCTTAATCCCAGGGTCTGGAAACACCATATATTTT. As protein: CASSLIPGSGNTIYF.

J is TRBJ1-2 and V is TRBV5-4; 8 bases agree with TRBD1. V shed 3 bases and J 0 bases; nucleotides not matched to a gene: 4. Looked up from germline, CDR1 is SGHNT and CDR2 is YYREEE (reference sequence). The CDR3 is 15 amino acids. CDR3 region: CASSSQGAANYGYTF. The CDR3 bases are TGTGCCAGCAGCTCCCAGGGGGCGGCTAACTATGGCTACACCTTC.